These T cell receptor beta chains were read from a single sample in a study of blood T cell repertoires in COVID-19. Assay used: immunoSEQ multiplex PCR; TCRdb lists only in-frame clones, some missing. This sample has more than 150,000 clones, with about 83% found just once. The sequenced sample consisted of peripheral blood. The receptor source for this set is a woman at least 80 years old with acute or convalescent COVID-19. CDR3s include the opening cysteine and the closing phenylalanine or tryptophan.

CASSQGGNTEAFF	TRBV3-1/TRBV3-2
CASSLVGGTYEQYF	TRBV27
CASSQQGAVGNQPQHF	TRBV7-9
CASRSTGDPPNEQFF	TRBV6-5
CASSPNALRGTYEQYF	TRBV10-2
CASSFRGDVGNIQYF	TRBV7-2
CASSQMGRGNTDTQYF	TRBV3-1/TRBV3-2
CASSVQGDNEKLFF	TRBV2
CASSRTSGRDNEQFF	TRBV2
CASSAWEMTQYF	TRBV19
CASRALAGGTGELFF	TRBV5-1
CSASAFQVAGGLTYEQYF	TRBV20-1